The clone carrying this T cell receptor (beta chain) was counted only a few times. No antigen is known for it. This sample was taken from a study of blood T cells in healthy people across ages. Notes on the study in general: The donors' CMV status was not determined, possibly confounding changes in expanded clonotypes.

For the second PCR, which ran for about 7 to 11 cycles, a sample-barcoded 5' primer and a J-beta primer mix were used. CDR3-containing paired-end reads numbering at least 2.5 million came from each sample. TCRdb re-called the 5' RACE reads through MiXCR, storing one row per CDR3 protein. Of around 820,000 distinct CDR3 sequences in the sample, more than 20% were seen once. Germline lookup yields CDR1 MGHRA and CDR2 YSYEKL. V was clipped by 0 bases and J by 1 base, with 4 bases between them. CDR3 length: 14 amino acids. These data were also reused for a study on T cells of mothers and their children. This second study says: RNA was extracted, and all of it went into cDNA synthesis at about 1.6 ug per 15 ul.

The TCR sequence derives from a boy aged 5-17 years in good health. The chain couples TRBV4-1 to TRBJ1-5; no firm D call. The sequencing sample was made of blood. This CDR3 reads CASSQEPSNQPQHF. Here the CDR3 DNA reads TGCGCCAGCAGCCAAGAACCGAGCAATCAGCCCCAGCATTTT.